This entry lists 25 T cell receptor beta chains sequenced from one sample in a study of T cell repertoires in cytomegalovirus infection. TCRdb called the reads again in MiXCR, with one record for every CDR3 protein. This sample has around 340,000 distinct CDR3 sequences, with roughly 28% found just once. These receptors have no known antigen. The source was cultured PBMCs, collected from culture after CMV antigen stimulation. The source of these receptors is a human donor in good health (CMV status not recorded). Some clones in this sample may be carry-over from other donors' samples.

The chain joins TRBV27 to TRBJ2-1; D is possibly TRBD2 (5 bases). V lost 8 bases to trimming and J lost 1 base, with 9 bases between them. Germline CDR1 reads MNHEY; CDR2 reads SMNVEV (reference sequence). The CDR3 loop spans 13 amino acids. CDR3 coding DNA: TGTGCCAGCGCCCTAGCATCCTACAATGAGCAGTTCTTC. It codes for CASALASYNEQFF.

Comment on this clonotype: This may arise from a read error, as a much more abundant clone is one base away. The chain has TRBV7-9 and TRBJ2-1; 7 bases fit TRBD1. CDR3 length: 13 amino acids. CDR1 and CDR2 from the germline V gene are SEHNR and FQNEAQ (reference sequence). Trimming removed 3 bases from V and 5 bases from J; junction bases left unmatched: 1. Here the CDR3 reads CASSFDRDNEQFF. The CDR3 DNA sequence: TGTGCCAGCAGCTTCGACAGGGACAATGAGCAGTTCTTC. Filled out from reference TRBV7-9 and TRBJ2-1, the complete variable domain reads DTGVSQNPRHKITKRGQNVTFRCDPISEHNRLYWYRQTLGQGPEFLTYFQNEAQLEKSRLLSDRFSAERPKGSFSTLEIQRTEQGDSAMYLCASSFDRDNEQFFGPGTRLTVL.

The chain carries TRBV4-2 and TRBJ1-5; D is undetermined. The CDR3 sequence is 16 residues long. Trimming cost V 4 bases and J 4 bases, with 17 bases left between them. Germline CDR1 LGHNA, CDR2 YNFKEQ. CDR3 DNA: TGTGCCAGCAGCCGTACCGCAGGAGGGATGAATCAGCCCCAGCATTTT. Translating gives CASSRTAGGMNQPQHF.

This clonotype was picked up a small number of times. V usage is TRBV7-3 and J usage is TRBJ2-5, with D hard to call. CDR1 and CDR2 (germline): SGHTA, FQGTGA. The CDR3 is 13 amino acids. V lost 4 bases and J lost 2, with 8 bases in between. In DNA, the CDR3 is TGTGCCAGCAGCTACAGTACACAAGAGACCCAGTACTTC. It codes for CASSYSTQETQYF.

This chain connects TRBV11-2 to TRBJ1-2; TRBD1 is a possible D gene (5 bases). This CDR3 is built from 15 residues. Germline V CDR1 and CDR2: SGHAT, FQNNGV. Trimming stripped 0 bases from V and 8 bases from J, with 16 bases between. The chain's CDR3 is CASSLDIQGLGGYTF. The CDR3, as DNA: TGTGCCAGCAGCTTAGACATCCAGGGACTCGGGGGCTACACCTTC. Full variable domain (rest looked up from reference TRBV11-2 and TRBJ1-2): EAGVAQSPRYKIIEKRQSVAFWCNPISGHATLYWYQQILGQGPKLLIQFQNNGVVDDSQLPKDRFSAERLKGVDSTLKIQPAKLEDSAVYLCASSLDIQGLGGYTFGSGTRLTVV.

The rearrangement links TRBV24-1 to TRBJ2-1, with 9 positions matching TRBD1. With V trimmed by 5 bases and J by 5 bases, 6 bases remained unmatched. The germline V gene encodes CDR1 KGHDR and CDR2 SFDVKD. The CDR3 spans 15 residues. CDR3 protein: CATSGTGARDNEQFF. The DNA of the CDR3 is TGTGCCACCAGTGGGACAGGGGCAAGGGACAATGAGCAGTTCTTC.

The genes are TRBV2 and TRBJ2-1; D call uncertain. Germline CDR1 is SNHLY and CDR2 is FYNNEI. The CDR3 loop spans 15 amino acids. The V end was cut by 6 bases, the J end by 0 bases, with 12 bases between. In DNA form, the CDR3 reads TGTGCCAGCAGCGACCGCGCGAGCTCCTACAATGAGCAGTTCTTC. Its translation is CASSDRASSYNEQFF. The entire variable domain, with the rest obtained from reference TRBV2 and TRBJ2-1, is as follows: EPEVTQTPSHQVTQMGQEVILRCVPISNHLYFYWYRQILGQKVEFLVSFYNNEISEKSEIFDDQFSVERPDGSNFTLKIRSTKLEDSAMYFCASSDRASSYNEQFFGPGTRLTVL.

Ten or more counts support this clonotype. The V gene is TRBV4-1, the J gene TRBJ2-1, with TRBD2 identical over 7 bases. Germline CDR1 reads MGHRA; CDR2 reads YSYEKL. CDR3 size: 14 residues. V gave up 1 base and J gave up 8 bases; unmatched junction bases: 5. The CDR3: CASSQGSAGDEQFF. The CDR3 region has the DNA TGCGCCAGCAGCCAAGGATCCGCGGGAGATGAGCAGTTCTTC.

This clonotype was seen just once. This chain joins TRBV12-3 or TRBV12-4 and TRBJ1-1, with no clear D. Deletions cut 7 bases from V and 6 bases from J, with 18 bases between. The CDR3 is made up of 14 amino acids. The CDR3 sequence is CASNYGVGQAEAFF. DNA of the CDR3: TGTGCCAGCAATTACGGGGTGGGCCAGGCTGAAGCTTTCTTT.

This rearrangement joins TRBV19 to TRBJ1-6, with 7 bases fitting TRBD1. CDR3 length: 18 residues. Germline CDR1 and CDR2: LNHDA and SQIVND (reference sequence). V lost 5 bases, J lost 0 bases, and 10 bases stayed unmatched. The CDR3 sequence: CASSSLGRDSSYNSPLHF. For the CDR3, the DNA is TGTGCCAGTAGTTCCCTCGGACGGGACAGCTCCTATAATTCACCCCTCCACTTT. The whole variable domain, filled in from reference TRBV19 and TRBJ1-6, reads DGGITQSPKYLFRKEGQNVTLSCEQNLNHDAMYWYRQDPGQGLRLIYYSQIVNDFQKGDIAEGYSVSREKKESFPLTVTSAQKNPTAFYLCASSSLGRDSSYNSPLHFGNGTRLTVT.

The V gene is TRBV6-5, the J gene TRBJ1-6, with D possibly matching TRBD1 (6 bases). This CDR3 region has 16 residues. V dropped 0 bases and J dropped 7 bases, with 13 bases sitting between them. CDR1 MNHEY and CDR2 SVGAGI come from the germline V gene. The CDR3 bases are TGTGCCAGCAGTTACTCGATGGGGGGCGGCAATTCACCCCTCCACTTT. Protein sequence: CASSYSMGGGNSPLHF.

This clonotype has just a few counts. V usage is TRBV7-2 and J usage is TRBJ2-7, with 12 nucleotides matching TRBD2. The CDR3 covers 15 residues. The V segment lost 5 bases and the J segment 0 bases; nucleotides outside the gene matches: 2. CDR1 is SGHTA and CDR2 is FQGNSA in the germline V gene. The CDR3 reads CASSTTSGSSYEQYF. DNA of the CDR3: TGTGCCAGCAGCACGACTAGCGGGAGCTCCTACGAGCAGTACTTC.

The chain's CDR3 is CSVEAGAGTDTQYF. CDR3 nucleotides: TGCAGCGTTGAAGCCGGGGCGGGCACAGATACGCAGTATTTT. This sequence joins TRBV29-1 and TRBJ2-3; D possibly matches TRBD1 or TRBD2 (5 bases each). V was clipped by 1 base and J by 1 base, with 9 bases between them. This CDR3 is built from 14 residues. Germline V gene data show CDR1 as SQVTM and CDR2 as ANQGSEA.

This clonotype was seen more than once but under ten times. CDR3 nucleotides: TGTGCCAGTAGGCCCTTTGGCCTGGGACAGAACATCTATGGCTACACCTTC. Translation: CASRPFGLGQNIYGYTF. This sequence joins TRBV19 and TRBJ1-2, with 7 bases identical to TRBD1. V lost 6 bases and J lost 4; bases outside the gene matches: 17. The CDR3 is 17 residues long. Germline V lookup: CDR1 LNHDA, CDR2 SQIVND (reference sequence).

Concerning this clonotype: At one boundary the junction diverges from the germline segment, which might be a read error. The gene calls are TRBV6-6 and TRBJ2-1; maybe TRBD2 (6 bases). Germline V CDR1 and CDR2: MNHNY, SVGAGI (reference sequence). This CDR3 is 14 amino acids long. Here the CDR3 DNA reads TGTGCCAGCAGAGATACCGGGACGCGGGATGCTGCGCTCTTC. Translation: CASRDTGTRDAALF.

This chain joins TRBV28 and TRBJ2-2; D gene uncertain. The CDR3 extends over 13 amino acids. Germline CDR1 is MDHEN and CDR2 is SYDVKM. The ends were cut back, 7 bases at V and 2 bases at J, with 8 bases in the middle. The CDR3 is CASTRVNTGELFF. The CDR3 DNA reads as TGTGCCAGCACCCGGGTTAACACCGGGGAGCTGTTTTTT.

In this sample, this clonotype turned up a few times. V is TRBV2 and J is TRBJ2-3; the D gene is possibly TRBD2 (7 bases). V lost 5 bases and J lost 4, with 16 bases in between. In germline, CDR1 is SNHLY, CDR2 FYNNEI. The CDR3 extends over 15 amino acids. The CDR3 sequence is CASSRLGGPSDTQYF. The CDR3 region has the DNA TGTGCCAGCAGTCGGCTGGGGGGGCCCTCAGATACGCAGTATTTT.

This clonotype turned up a few times. The rearrangement uses TRBV6-6 and TRBJ1-6, with D perhaps matching TRBD1 (5 bases). The CDR3 loop spans 14 amino acids. Germline values: CDR1 MNHNY, CDR2 SVGAGI (reference sequence). V was shortened by 2 bases and J by 9 bases, with 11 bases between the two germline ends. DNA of the CDR3: TGTGCCAGCAGTTACGTCCGGGGCGGTTCACCCCTCCACTTT. Translation: CASSYVRGGSPLHF.

V is TRBV11-2 and J is TRBJ2-7; unclear D gene. V was cut by 5 bases and J by 2 bases, with 10 bases left in between. This CDR3 contains 13 residues. Germline V CDR1 and CDR2: SGHAT, FQNNGV. The CDR3 region has the DNA TGTGCCAGCAGCACCTTTCAGGCCTACGAGCAGTACTTC. It specifies CASSTFQAYEQYF.

This clonotype was counted many times. This chain's CDR3 is CASSQGLAPGNEQFF. For the CDR3, the DNA is TGTGCCAGCAGCCAGGGACTAGCGCCAGGGAATGAGCAGTTCTTC. V is TRBV7-2 and J is TRBJ2-1; 10 positions match TRBD2. The trim removed 5 bases at V and 7 bases at J, leaving 8 bases unmatched. The V gene's germline CDR1 is SGHTA and CDR2 FQGNSA. There are 15 residues in the CDR3.

CDR3 in amino acids: CALDYTGEKLFF. The CDR3 DNA sequence: TGTGCCTTAGACTATACGGGGGAAAAACTGTTTTTT. The chain combines TRBV30 with TRBJ1-4; D ambiguous. Between the trimmed V and J ends, which lost 7 bases and 8 bases, there was a span of 14 bases. Germline lookup yields CDR1 GTSNPN and CDR2 SVGIG (reference sequence). This CDR3 has 12 amino acids. The variable domain in full, completed from reference TRBV30 and TRBJ1-4, reads SQTIHQWPATLVQPVGSPLSLECTVEGTSNPNLYWYRQAAGRGLQLLFYSVGIGQISSEVPQNLSASRPQDRQFILSSKKLLLSDSGFYLCALDYTGEKLFFGSGTQLSVL.

This clonotype was seen only a few times. The chain links TRBV5-4 to TRBJ1-2; TRBD1 matches 8 bases. J gave up 7 bases and V 0 bases, and 8 bases lay outside the gene matches. The CDR3 covers 15 residues. The germline V gene has CDR1 SGHNT and CDR2 YYREEE (reference sequence). CDR3 in amino acids: CASSLAGGQEAGYTF. CDR3 in DNA: TGTGCCAGCAGCTTGGCGGGGGGACAGGAGGCTGGCTACACCTTC.

CDR3 nucleotides: TGTGCCAGCAGTCAGCTAGCGGGGGGAACAGATACGCAGTATTTT. Encoded protein: CASSQLAGGTDTQYF. V and J are TRBV12-3 or TRBV12-4 and TRBJ2-3, with 11 bases identical to TRBD2. The CDR3 length is 15 residues. With V trimmed by 5 bases and J by 3 bases, 4 bases remained unmatched.

The chain combines TRBV10-3 with TRBJ1-1, with D maybe TRBD1 (5 bases). This CDR3 region has 14 residues. CDR1 is ENHRY, CDR2 SYGVKD, per germline. Trimming pared 10 bases from V and 1 base from J, leaving 16 bases between. The CDR3 reads CATRPGRENTEAFF. Here the CDR3 DNA reads TGTGCCACCCGCCCGGGCAGGGAGAACACTGAAGCTTTCTTT.

The genes are TRBV4-2 and TRBJ2-4; 8 positions match TRBD2. The J segment lost 6 bases and the V segment lost 1 base, leaving 17 bases of the junction unmatched. Germline lookup yields CDR1 LGHNA and CDR2 YNFKEQ. The CDR3 loop spans 19 amino acids. The DNA of the CDR3 is TGTGCCAGCAGCCAAGCCCAGTCGGGGGGGCCCGACATTGGAAACATTCAGTACTTC. Its translation is CASSQAQSGGPDIGNIQYF.